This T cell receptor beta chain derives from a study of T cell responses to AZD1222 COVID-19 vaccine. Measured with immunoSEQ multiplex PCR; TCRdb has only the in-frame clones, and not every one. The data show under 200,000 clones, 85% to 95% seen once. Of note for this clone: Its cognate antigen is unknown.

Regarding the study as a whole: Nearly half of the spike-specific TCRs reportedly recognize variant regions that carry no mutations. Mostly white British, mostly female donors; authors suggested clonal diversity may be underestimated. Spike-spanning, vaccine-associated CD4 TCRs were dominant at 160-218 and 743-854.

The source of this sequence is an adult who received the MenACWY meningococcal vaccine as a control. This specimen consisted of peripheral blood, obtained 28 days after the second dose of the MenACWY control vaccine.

In DNA, the CDR3 is TGTGCCAGCAGCGGTCAAGCGGGGAGCTCCTACAATGAGCAGTTCTTC. Encoded protein: CASSGQAGSSYNEQFF. The V gene is TRBV9, the J gene TRBJ2-1; 7 nucleotides line up with TRBD2. The CDR3 totals 16 residues. V lost 3 bases, J lost 0 bases, and 6 bases stayed unmatched. Germline lookup yields CDR1 SGDLS and CDR2 YYNGEE.